This TCR beta chain stems from a study of cytomegalovirus exposure and HLA in healthy donors. Study context: An earlier analysis identified fewer than 130 million unique TCR beta sequences in about 200 million T cells.

The CDR3 is 12 residues long. Trimming stripped 6 bases from V and 7 bases from J, with 12 bases between. Looked up from germline, CDR1 is MNHEY and CDR2 is SMNVEV (reference sequence). Worth noting for this clone: Its antigen is as yet unknown.

Broader study findings: Within an earlier analysis, most TCR beta V segments proved productive either about 87% or about 30% of the time. Sequencing depth across donors, presence/absence analyses assumed, was roughly uniform. TRBV6-2, TRBV6-3 and some other V segments were excluded as indistinguishable.

The PCR made use of 60 Vbeta and 13 Jbeta primers. Some clones are missing from TCRdb's copy, which holds only in-frame ones; the method was immunoSEQ multiplex PCR. Altogether over 200,000 clones are present, approximately 84% being singletons, with the ten largest covering roughly 0.58%. V and J are TRBV27 and TRBJ1-1, with no clear D. Sequenced material: PBMCs. The receptor's source is a woman in her thirties or forties in good health and CMV-seronegative. CDR3 residues: CASRQRRDEAFF. The DNA for the CDR3 is TGTGCCAGCAGACAACGGAGGGATGAAGCTTTCTTT.